This TCR beta chain was observed in a study of OX40 agonist ivuxolimab in advanced cancers. Whole-study context: Males comprised about 78% of the group, whose mean age was approximately 60 years (range about 20 to 90). The study, taken as a whole, reports: On average, a greater number of expanded clones characterised CD8+ T cells relative to CD4+.

Any history of autoimmune disease or systemic immunosuppression disqualified patients. A remark on this clone: Its matching antigen is unknown.

Method: immunoSEQ multiplex PCR; TCRdb's copy keeps in-frame clones and lacks some. This sample carries more than 35,000 clones, 76% of them seen once, and the ten largest clones take over 20%. Germline CDR1 reads SGHTA; CDR2 reads FQGNSA. The CDR3 covers 15 residues. V lost 5 bases and J lost 0, with 13 bases in between. This TCR derives from an adult with an advanced solid tumor such as melanoma, head and neck, liver or kidney cancer. The chain recombines TRBV7-2 with TRBJ2-5; D tentatively fits TRBD1 or TRBD2 (5 bases each). The sample in question was CD4+ or CD8+ T cells sorted from blood, obtained in a trial of the OX40 agonist ivuxolimab. The CDR3 spells CASSREWGYQETQYF. The DNA of the CDR3 is TGTGCCAGCAGCCGCGAGTGGGGGTACCAAGAGACCCAGTACTTC.